These 14 T cell receptor beta chains share one sample of origin, sequenced in a study of blood T cell repertoires in COVID-19. Repertoires were generated with immunoSEQ multiplex PCR, while TCRdb's copy carries only in-frame clones and drops some. The sample yields more than 85,000 clones, less than 85% seen once. The sequenced material came from peripheral blood. These receptors were collected from an older woman with acute or convalescent COVID-19.

V usage is TRBV6-2 or TRBV6-3 and J usage is TRBJ1-5; tentative D call: TRBD1 (6 bases). The CDR3 spans 15 residues. Germline assignment: CDR1 MNHEY and CDR2 SVGEGT. V was trimmed by 6 bases and J by 7 bases, leaving 19 bases between them. Here the CDR3 DNA reads TGTGCCAGCAGCCCTATGGGGGGGCGAAGGCAGCCCCAGCATTTT. Translating gives CASSPMGGRRQPQHF.

The gene calls are TRBV5-1 and TRBJ1-3, with D unclear. This CDR3 comprises 14 residues. Germline CDR1 reads SGHRS; CDR2 reads YFSETQ. Trimming shortened V by 4 bases and J by 4 bases, and 12 bases separated the two germline ends. Here the CDR3 DNA reads TGCGCCAGCAGCACCTCAACGGGAGGAAACACCATATATTTT. The encoded protein is CASSTSTGGNTIYF.

Only a few counts were recorded for this clone. The chain carries TRBV27 and TRBJ1-2, with 8 bases aligning to TRBD1. Germline CDR1 MNHEY, CDR2 SMNVEV (reference sequence). Trimming cost V 8 bases and J 1 base; bases outside gene matches: 9. This CDR3 is built from 15 residues. The CDR3 is CASRVAGGGNYGYTF. The CDR3 region has the DNA TGTGCCAGCCGAGTGGCAGGGGGCGGTAACTATGGCTACACCTTC.

The V and J genes are TRBV5-1 and TRBJ2-5, with D unclear. V was shortened by 0 bases and J by 5 bases, with 8 bases between the two germline ends. Germline loops: CDR1 SGHRS, CDR2 YFSETQ. This CDR3 is 13 amino acids long. The CDR3 nucleotides read TGCGCCAGCAGCTTGGCTAGGCGGGAGACCCAGTACTTC. Residues: CASSLARRETQYF.

The rearrangement uses TRBV18 and TRBJ2-7, with TRBD2 matching 9 bases. Trimming cost V 3 bases and J 4 bases; bases outside gene matches: 1. This CDR3 spans 13 amino acids. In germline, CDR1 is KGHSH, CDR2 LQKENI. DNA for the CDR3: TGTGCCAGCTCACCGGCGGGGGGGTACGAGCAGTACTTC. This codes for CASSPAGGYEQYF.

The chain couples TRBV28 to TRBJ1-1; no clear D gene. There are 12 residues in the CDR3. Trimming took 4 bases from V and 8 from J, leaving 11 bases between them. CDR1 is MDHEN and CDR2 is SYDVKM in the germline V gene. As DNA, the CDR3 is TGTGCCAGCAGTTCGGCGGGCAGAGAAGCTTTCTTT. As protein: CASSSAGREAFF. The full variable domain, its missing parts supplied by reference TRBV28 and TRBJ1-1, is DVKVTQSSRYLVKRTGEKVFLECVQDMDHENMFWYRQDPGLGLRLIYFSYDVKMKEKGDIPEGYSVSREKKERFSLILESASTNQTSMYLCASSSAGREAFFGQGTRLTVV.

This clone was seen only once. The chain couples TRBV9 to TRBJ1-4, with D tentatively TRBD1 (6 bases). There are 16 residues in the CDR3. Trimming shortened V by 4 bases and J by 6 bases, and 19 bases separated the two germline ends. Germline-derived CDR1 and CDR2 are SGDLS and YYNGEE. The CDR3 sequence: CASSRRDIFFDEKLFF. The CDR3 coding sequence is TGTGCCAGCAGCAGACGGGACATTTTTTTCGATGAAAAACTGTTTTTT.

This clone has just one count. The chain combines TRBV7-9 with TRBJ2-7; a weak D match, TRBD1 (6 bases). Looked up from germline, CDR1 is SEHNR and CDR2 is FQNEAQ (reference sequence). Deletions cut 10 bases from V and 2 bases from J, with 15 bases between. This CDR3 is built from 13 residues. CDR3 sequence: CATSQQGTYEQYF. The CDR3 DNA reads TGTGCCACCTCGCAACAGGGAACCTACGAGCAGTACTTC.

The CDR3, as DNA: TGTGCCAGTAGTATTAGTCTAGCTCGGGGCTACACCTTC. Translated: CASSISLARGYTF. This chain links TRBV19 with TRBJ1-2, with D hard to call. Trimming took off 3 bases at V and 8 bases at J, with 13 bases between the two ends. The CDR3 covers 13 residues. CDR1 and CDR2 (germline): LNHDA, SQIVND (reference sequence).

This chain uses TRBV7-9 with TRBJ1-2, with 7 bases matching TRBD1. This CDR3 is 15 amino acids long. V gave up 5 bases and J gave up 6 bases; unmatched junction bases: 12. In germline, CDR1 is SEHNR, CDR2 FQNEAQ (reference sequence). CDR3 sequence reads: CASSAGDRVGNGYTF. As DNA, the CDR3 is TGTGCCAGCAGCGCCGGAGACAGGGTAGGGAATGGCTACACCTTC.

The chain recombines TRBV7-2 with TRBJ1-2; weak D call: TRBD1 (6 bases). Germline-derived CDR1 and CDR2 are SGHTA and FQGNSA. The CDR3 runs 16 residues. Trimming removed 3 bases at V and 0 bases at J, with 14 bases between. In DNA, the CDR3 is TGTGCCAGCAGCTTCAAGGGGGGGGCTTCTAACTATGGCTACACCTTC. Translated: CASSFKGGASNYGYTF.

This sequence joins TRBV5-1 and TRBJ1-4, with TRBD1 identical over 11 bases. Germline assignment: CDR1 SGHRS and CDR2 YFSETQ. This CDR3 is 15 amino acids long. J lost 8 bases, V lost 0 bases, and 3 bases had no gene match. The CDR3: CASSLDGQGAEKLFF. The CDR3 DNA sequence: TGCGCCAGCAGCTTGGATGGACAGGGGGCCGAAAAACTGTTTTTT.

The chain joins TRBV5-1 to TRBJ2-2, with D possibly TRBD1 on 5 matching bases. Germline V gene data show CDR1 as SGHRS and CDR2 as YFSETQ. CDR3 size: 14 residues. V shed 7 bases and J shed 1 base, with 11 bases lying between them. CDR3 sequence reads: CASDLGQNTGELFF. CDR3 DNA sequence: TGCGCCAGCGACTTAGGACAGAACACCGGGGAGCTGTTTTTT. The full variable domain, rest sourced from reference TRBV5-1 and TRBJ2-2, is KAGVTQTPRYLIKTRGQQVTLSCSPISGHRSVSWYQQTPGQGLQFLFEYFSETQRNKGNFPGRFSGRQFSNSRSEMNVSTLELGDSALYLCASDLGQNTGELFFGEGSRLTVL.

This sequence joins TRBV4-1 and TRBJ2-3; D not resolved. Germline assignment: CDR1 MGHRA and CDR2 YSYEKL. The V end lost 0 bases, the J end lost 5 bases, and 6 bases lay between the germline ends. The CDR3 runs to 13 residues. DNA for the CDR3: TGCGCCAGCAGCCAAGATCCGGGAGATACGCAGTATTTT. Protein sequence: CASSQDPGDTQYF.